This TCR beta chain was identified in a study of CD4+ T cells in melanoma (dated 2022 in TCRdb). In terms of the full investigation: The study examined neoantigen-specific CD4+ T cells in human melanoma. Results and caveats for the whole study, not just this receptor: The report described a correlation between neoantigen-specific CD4+ T cells and the function of CD8+ T cells, macrophages and B cells. Diverse differentiation states were reported to be shown by neoantigen-specific CD4+ T cells in melanoma.

As concerns this clone: The antigen this receptor binds is unknown. Per-nucleotide qualities are absent, and no much larger clonotype sits a single base away.

V is clipped by 4 bases and J by 2 bases, and the sequence between their germline boundaries is 13 bases long. From a lookup of the germline V gene, CDR1 and CDR2 are SGDLS and YYNGEE. The CDR3 starts with the cysteine, ends with the phenylalanine, and has 14 residues. Of the read, only the CDR3 DNA is kept; its 42 bases are in frame from base 1. The donors were melanoma patients. The receptor library was made with the immunoSEQ multiplex PCR assay. This immuneACCESS table, as held by TCRdb, lists in-frame sequences with V and J called but not all clones. Of the missing ones, under half trace to an unresolved V gene in checked studies; the others have no known cause. This sample comprises about 10,000 clones, around 78% of them detected only once. The top ten clones comprise roughly 20% of the sample.

The sequencing sample was made of cells from a culture (not recorded whether cultured in vitro). The sequence links TRBV9 to TRBJ2-7; perhaps TRBD1 is the D gene, with 6 bases matching. The clonotype comes from a human donor with melanoma. The DNA sequence is given as TGTGCCAGCAGCCTCCGACAGGAAACCTACGAGCAGTACTTC. Translated, this gives CASSLRQETYEQYF.